Described below is a single TCR beta chain sequence and its context. Different DNA sequences within this sample yield the same CDR3. Data came from immunoSEQ multiplex PCR; TCRdb stores just in-frame clones and leaves some out. Here the sample spans some 250,000 clones, approximately 88% being singletons. These data come from a study of blood T cell repertoires in COVID-19. This CDR3 region has 14 residues. The V end lost 5 bases, the J end lost 0 bases, and 8 bases lay between the germline ends. Germline CDR1 reads KGHSH; CDR2 reads LQKENI. The sample taken for sequencing was peripheral blood. This chain uses TRBV18 with TRBJ1-5; D is uncertain. The clonotype originates from a woman in her twenties or thirties with acute or convalescent COVID-19. The CDR3 loop is CASSYTDSNQPQHF. The CDR3 coding sequence is TGTGCCAGCTCATATACTGATAGCAATCAGCCCCAGCATTTT.